A selection of T cell receptor beta chains follows, all from one sample in a study of Graves' ophthalmopathy and Graves' hyperthyroidism. From the multiplex PCR reads, TCRdb called clonotypes with MiXCR, one entry per CDR3 protein. The sample consists of around 660,000 distinct CDR3 sequences, more than 40% of them appearing once. The sequencing sample was made of peripheral blood. Receptors originate from an adult man with Graves' ophthalmopathy. CDR3s include the opening cysteine and the closing phenylalanine or tryptophan. A D gene is named only where the DNA matches it firmly. Size is omitted from some rows. Given values are once, few, many or a class for expanded clones.

clone_size	v_call	j_call	d_call	cdr3_nt	cdr3_aa
few	TRBV5-1	TRBJ2-7	.	TGCGCCAGCAGTGGGTTCGGAGCTACCTACGAGCAGTACTTC	CASSGFGATYEQYF
.	TRBV29-1	TRBJ1-1	.	TGCAGCCATGGTGTGGTGAACACTGAAGCTTTCTTT	CSHGVVNTEAFF
.	TRBV25-1	TRBJ1-1	TRBD1	TGTGCCAGCAGTAAGGGACAGGGTTCAGAAGCTTTCTTT	CASSKGQGSEAFF
many	TRBV7-9	TRBJ1-2	TRBD1	TGTGCCAGCAGCCCCCCTACTCCGGGACAGGGTGATGGCTACACCTTC	CASSPPTPGQGDGYTF
.	TRBV7-2	TRBJ1-2	TRBD1	TGTGCCAGCAGCCTCACCGACAGGGGATATGGCTACACCTTC	CASSLTDRGYGYTF
many	TRBV19	TRBJ2-2	TRBD1	TGTGCCAGTAGTATCGGACAGGACACCGGGGAGCTGTTTTTT	CASSIGQDTGELFF
many	TRBV7-2	TRBJ2-5	.	TGTGCCAGCAGCTTAGGACTACCCCCCCAAGAGACCCAGTACTTC	CASSLGLPPQETQYF
.	TRBV5-1	TRBJ2-7	.	TGCGCCAGCAGCTACTCCGGGACTTACCTCCTCGAGCAGTACTTC	CASSYSGTYLLEQYF
many	TRBV20-1	TRBJ1-5	.	TGCAGTGCTAGTCAGGTTGGCAATCAGCCCCAGCATTTT	CSASQVGNQPQHF
many	TRBV7-9	TRBJ2-2	TRBD1	TGTGCCAGCAGCCGAGGACAGGGCAACACCGGGGAGCTGTTTTTT	CASSRGQGNTGELFF
once	TRBV10-3	TRBJ1-2	TRBD1	TGTGCCATCAGTGAGTCGCAGGGACAGGGGGGGAATGGCTACACCTTC	CAISESQGQGGNGYTF
once	TRBV24-1	TRBJ2-7	.	TGTGCCACCAGTGATCCTAGGCAGGGAGGTTACGAGCAGTACTTC	CATSDPRQGGYEQYF
many	TRBV7-9	TRBJ1-1	.	TGTGCCAGCAACATGCGGACCGCAAGCCCTGAAGCTTTCTTT	CASNMRTASPEAFF
many	TRBV7-8	TRBJ2-7	TRBD2	TGTGCCAGCAGCTTAGTCCCCTACGCGGGGGGGGGATACGAGCAGTACTTC	CASSLVPYAGGGYEQYF
few	TRBV7-2	TRBJ2-2	.	TGTGCCAGCATCACGCCCAGCACCGGGGAGCTGTTTTTT	CASITPSTGELFF
many	TRBV11-3	TRBJ1-1	.	TGTGCCAGCAGCTTAGATGGGACGGCGAACACTGAAGCTTTCTTT	CASSLDGTANTEAFF
.	TRBV11-1	TRBJ1-1	.	TGTGCCAGCATCGACAGTTATGGCGGCGGAACTAATGAAGCTTTCTTT	CASIDSYGGGTNEAFF
.	TRBV2	TRBJ2-2	TRBD2	TGTGCCAGCAGTACCGGACTAGCGGAGTTCACCGGGGAGCTGTTTTTT	CASSTGLAEFTGELFF
.	TRBV7-2	TRBJ2-5	.	TGTGCCAGCAGCCCAGGCGGCCTGCGGGAGACCCAGTACTTC	CASSPGGLRETQYF
many	TRBV12-3/TRBV12-4	TRBJ2-5	.	TGTGCCAGCAGCGCAACTTTTGGAGAGACCCAGTACTTC	CASSATFGETQYF
.	TRBV29-1	TRBJ2-7	TRBD1	TGCAGTGCTGCCCCCGCCGGGACAGGGTACAACGAGCAGTACTTC	CSAAPAGTGYNEQYF
few	TRBV30	TRBJ1-4	.	TGTGCCTGGAGTGTACCTGGGAAAAAACTGTTTTTT	CAWSVPGKKLFF
many	TRBV12-3/TRBV12-4	TRBJ2-7	.	TGTGCCAGCAGTTTACTAGACGAGCAGTACTTC	CASSLLDEQYF
.	TRBV12-3/TRBV12-4	TRBJ2-7	TRBD1	TGTGCCAGCAGTCCCGGGACAGGGGATTTCTACGAGCAGTACTTC	CASSPGTGDFYEQYF
.	TRBV19	TRBJ2-5	.	TGTGCCGGCAGAGAGGGTGGAGAGACCCAGTACTTC	CAGREGGETQYF
many	TRBV29-1	TRBJ1-5	.	TGCAGCGCTCAGGGGAGCAATCAGCCCCAGCATTTT	CSAQGSNQPQHF
.	TRBV3-1	TRBJ1-1	TRBD1	TGTGCCAGCAGCCGGGACGACAGGGGTGGTGGAGCTTTCTTT	CASSRDDRGGGAFF
few	TRBV29-1	TRBJ1-5	.	TGCAGCGTTGAATCAGGGGCAGGTCAGCCCCAGCATTTT	CSVESGAGQPQHF
.	TRBV19	TRBJ2-7	TRBD1	TGTGCCAGTAGTATAGGAGGGACAGACCCCTACGAGCAGTACTTC	CASSIGGTDPYEQYF
.	TRBV10-3	TRBJ2-6	.	TGTGCCTGGAGTGTAGGACAGCCTAGCTCTGGGGCCAACGTCCTGACTTTC	CAWSVGQPSSGANVLTF
many	TRBV7-8	TRBJ1-2	.	TGTGCCAGCAGCCTTAGTGGGGGCTGGGGCAATGGCTACACCTTC	CASSLSGGWGNGYTF
many	TRBV7-9	TRBJ1-1	.	TGTGCCAGCAGGCCCGGAGAGAACACTGAAGCTTTCTTT	CASRPGENTEAFF
many	TRBV2	TRBJ1-5	.	TGTGCCAGCACCAAAGGGGCAGGCTTTAACAATCAGCCCCAGCATTTT	CASTKGAGFNNQPQHF
many	TRBV2	TRBJ1-2	.	TGTGCCAGCAGTGAAGGCAGGAGTGGCTATGGCTACACCTTC	CASSEGRSGYGYTF
.	TRBV7-2	TRBJ2-1	TRBD1	TGTGCCAGCAGCTACTCAAGGACAGGGGGCGGTGAGCAGTTCTTC	CASSYSRTGGGEQFF
.	TRBV25-1	TRBJ1-6	.	TGTGCCAGCAGCCAAGATCAGGCGGGGTCTTATAATTCACCCCTCCACTTT	CASSQDQAGSYNSPLHF
once	TRBV29-1	TRBJ1-2	TRBD1	TGCAGTTCAGGGGGCGATGGCTACACCTTC	CSSGGDGYTF
.	TRBV7-9	TRBJ1-4	.	TGTGCCAGCAGCTCCCCCGCGGCGGTAGTGGGAGAAAAACTGTTTTTT	CASSSPAAVVGEKLFF
many	TRBV7-9	TRBJ1-1	.	TGCGCCAGCAGCGTCCGGACGGTGAACACTGAAGCTTTCTTT	CASSVRTVNTEAFF
.	TRBV10-3	TRBJ1-1	.	TGTGCCATCAGTGTTATGGGGCAGAACACTGAAGCTTTCTTT	CAISVMGQNTEAFF
.	TRBV19	TRBJ1-6	TRBD1	TGTGCCAGTCTATGGGACAGATTAAATTCACCCCTCCACTTT	CASLWDRLNSPLHF
many	TRBV5-6	TRBJ1-1	.	TGTGCCAGCAGCTTGGTAGGAGGGTACACTGAAGCTTTCTTT	CASSLVGGYTEAFF
.	TRBV4-1	TRBJ2-2	.	TGTGCCAGCAGCTTGCATTGGCTAGGACAAGCCGGGGAGCTGCTTTTT	CASSLHWLGQAGELLF
.	TRBV7-3	TRBJ2-7	TRBD1	TGTGCCTGGACAGGGGGTGCCTACGAGCAGTACTTC	CAWTGGAYEQYF
many	TRBV4-3	TRBJ1-1	.	TGCGCCAGCAGCCAAGAGGGGACGTTGAACACTGAAGCTTTCTTT	CASSQEGTLNTEAFF
.	TRBV10-3	TRBJ2-3	.	TGTGCCAGCAGTGAAGCAAATTGGGCAGATACGCAGTATTTT	CASSEANWADTQYF
many	TRBV19	TRBJ1-2	TRBD1	TGTGCCAGTAGTATTAAAGGACAGGACATCTATGGCTACACCTTC	CASSIKGQDIYGYTF